This T cell receptor beta chain derives from a study of CD8 T cells in ankylosing spondylitis. Findings of the study overall: Apparently characteristic of ankylosing spondylitis blood was a TCR beta motif (roughly eight highly homologous variants). The study looked at matched synovial fluid samples from ankylosing spondylitis patients. Disease-linked clones were reported to be significantly enriched there. As for the disease-linked clones, they showed a CD8+ phenotype and occurred at relatively low frequencies in peripheral blood.

MiXCR, run by TCRdb on the 5' RACE reads, gives a single entry per CDR3 protein. Among some 700,000 distinct CDR3 sequences listed, around a fifth were seen once. Germline CDR1 SGHAT, CDR2 FQNNGV. The CDR3 length is 16 residues. Unmatched junction bases numbered 15, after V lost 5 bases and J lost 10 bases. This clonotype appeared a few times. Its antigen is not identified. The clonotype was recovered from a male donor with ankylosing spondylitis. The sequencing sample was made of blood, either unsorted or a sorted T cell fraction (not recorded which). The rearrangement links TRBV11-2 to TRBJ2-1; TRBD1 matches at 9 bases. CDR3 nucleotide sequence: TGTGCCAGCAGCACACAGGGGGCAAAAGGGCATGGGGAGCAGTTCTTC. It translates to CASSTQGAKGHGEQFF.